This passage covers 25 T cell receptor beta chains from one sample sequenced in a study of blood T cell repertoires in COVID-19 (dated by TCRdb to 2020 to 2021). Library creation used the immunoSEQ multiplex PCR assay. What TCRdb holds here is the immuneACCESS table cut down to in-frame rearrangements. Part of the clones is not present; checked against another copy, under half of the missing clones reflect an unresolved V gene, and the others are unexplained. The sample profile shows 150,000 to 200,000 clones; approximately 81% of them were found once. About 14% of the sample is in the top ten clones. The sequencing sample was made of peripheral blood. The receptors were gathered from a woman between 65 and 79 years old with COVID-19, enrolled during active disease.

This chain joins TRBV3-1 (or the pseudogene TRBV3-2) and TRBJ2-1; D may be TRBD2 (5 bases). V lost 3 bases to trimming and J lost 7 bases, with 10 bases between them. The CDR3 is made up of 13 amino acids. The germline V gene encodes CDR1 LGHDT and CDR2 YNNKEL (reference sequence). The CDR3 sequence is CASSQYSVNEQFF. DNA of the CDR3: TGTGCCAGCAGCCAGTATAGCGTGAATGAGCAGTTCTTC.

The rearrangement uses TRBV5-6 and TRBJ1-5; TRBD1 might be the D (6 bases). The CDR3 has 17 amino acids. V was pared by 0 bases and J by 0 bases, with 13 bases between. Germline V gene data show CDR1 as SGHDT and CDR2 as YYEEEE. The CDR3 reads CASSLAKGGYSNQPQHF. The CDR3 DNA sequence: TGTGCCAGCAGCTTGGCCAAGGGGGGGTATAGCAATCAGCCCCAGCATTTT.

V and J are TRBV18 and TRBJ1-4; 7 bases fit TRBD1. The CDR3 loop spans 15 amino acids. Germline V gene data show CDR1 as KGHSH and CDR2 as LQKENI. Germline trimming cut 4 bases from V and 4 bases from J; bases unmatched to any gene: 6. The CDR3 region is CASSRTGQSNEKLFF. In nucleotides, the CDR3 is TGTGCCAGCTCACGAACGGGACAGAGTAATGAAAAACTGTTTTTT.

The DNA for the CDR3 is TGTGCCAGCAGCCTGATAAGGACAGGGAACTACGAGCAGTACGTC. Translation: CASSLIRTGNYEQYV. The chain has TRBV28 and TRBJ2-7, with 8 bases fitting TRBD1. This CDR3 region has 15 residues. Germline lookup yields CDR1 MDHEN and CDR2 SYDVKM. The V and J ends lost 6 bases and 3 bases, in that order; junction bases with no gene match: 10.

This sequence joins TRBV5-6 and TRBJ2-1, with D hard to call. The CDR3 spans 13 residues. Between the trimmed V and J ends, which lost 0 bases and 8 bases, there was a span of 9 bases. CDR1 and CDR2 from the germline V gene are SGHDT and YYEEEE. This chain's CDR3 is CASSLGTRHEQFF. In DNA, the CDR3 is TGTGCCAGCAGCTTGGGAACGCGGCATGAGCAGTTCTTC.

This chain links TRBV19 with TRBJ1-4; no firm D call. CDR1 LNHDA and CDR2 SQIVND come from the germline V gene (reference sequence). The CDR3 is made up of 14 amino acids. Trimming took 5 bases from V and 0 from J, leaving 7 bases between them. CDR3 region: CASSVAATNEKLFF. In DNA, the CDR3 is TGTGCCAGTAGTGTAGCGGCAACTAATGAAAAACTGTTTTTT.

This chain joins TRBV6-1 and TRBJ2-1, with a weak D call TRBD1 (5 bases). Trimming removed 0 bases from V and 4 bases from J, with 16 bases in between. Germline assignment: CDR1 MNHNS and CDR2 SASEGT. The CDR3 consists of 17 residues. CDR3 sequence reads: CASSEAEDRLPYNEQFF. In nucleotides, the CDR3 is TGTGCCAGCAGTGAAGCCGAAGACAGACTCCCATACAATGAGCAGTTCTTC.

The chain recombines TRBV19 with TRBJ1-5, with 7 bases aligning to TRBD1. The CDR3 has 15 residues. Germline V gene lookup returns CDR1 LNHDA and CDR2 SQIVND (reference sequence). V was clipped by 7 bases and J by 0 bases; unmatched bases: 6. CDR3 amino acids: CASTAGQHSNQPQHF. Here the CDR3 DNA reads TGTGCCAGTACCGCGGGACAGCATAGCAATCAGCCCCAGCATTTT.

This chain links TRBV9 with TRBJ1-1; possible D gene TRBD1, 5 bases. From germline, CDR1 is SGDLS and CDR2 YYNGEE. The CDR3 runs to 13 residues. The V end lost 3 bases, the J end lost 8 bases, and 14 bases lay between the germline ends. CDR3 residues: CASSAGGALEAFF. The CDR3 DNA is TGTGCCAGCAGCGCGGGAGGGGCCCTCGAAGCTTTCTTT.

The J gene is TRBJ2-3, the V gene TRBV2, with TRBD2 identical over 10 bases. Germline CDR1 SNHLY, CDR2 FYNNEI. The CDR3 sequence is 15 residues long. V lost 4 bases to trimming and J lost 5 bases; unmatched junction nucleotides: 6. CDR3 region: CASSGASGGIDTQYF. The CDR3 nucleotides are TGTGCCAGCAGTGGGGCTAGCGGGGGTATAGATACGCAGTATTTT.

The chain has TRBV15 and TRBJ2-3, with D possibly being TRBD1 (6 bases). V was clipped by 3 bases and J by 5 bases, with 12 bases between them. The CDR3 is 14 amino acids. CDR1 LNHNV and CDR2 YYDKDF come from the germline V gene (reference sequence). CDR3 sequence reads: CATSSLAGVDTQYF. The CDR3 bases are TGTGCCACCAGCAGCCTCGCAGGGGTAGATACGCAGTATTTT.

With respect to this clone: At the DNA level, this CDR3 is encoded by other sequences in the same sample as well. The gene calls are TRBV2 and TRBJ2-7; D gene uncertain. CDR1 is SNHLY and CDR2 is FYNNEI in the germline V gene. This CDR3 contains 12 residues. The V gene lost 4 bases and the J gene lost 2 bases, with 6 bases spanning the gap. The CDR3 nucleotides read TGTGCCAGCAGTGGAAGCGCCTACGAGCAGTACTTC. Encoded protein: CASSGSAYEQYF.

The J gene is TRBJ1-3, the V gene TRBV28; 7 positions agree with TRBD1. The CDR3 consists of 14 residues. Per germline, CDR1 MDHEN and CDR2 SYDVKM. Losses at the gene ends were 8 bases for V and 0 bases for J; bases not matched to a gene: 4. The CDR3 here is CASFDRVSGNTIYF. The CDR3 bases are TGTGCCAGCTTCGACAGGGTCTCTGGAAACACCATATATTTT.

V gene TRBV6-2 or TRBV6-3 combines with J gene TRBJ1-2; D is undetermined. With 6 bases removed from V and 6 bases from J, the gap between germline ends came to 8 bases. Germline loops: CDR1 MNHEY, CDR2 SVGEGT. This CDR3 comprises 11 residues. The CDR3 sequence is CASSRRDGYTF. CDR3 DNA: TGTGCCAGCAGCCGTAGAGATGGCTACACCTTC.

J is TRBJ1-3 and V is TRBV9; maybe TRBD1 (5 bases). Germline V gene lookup returns CDR1 SGDLS and CDR2 YYNGEE. Between the trimmed V and J ends, which lost 4 bases and 3 bases, there was a span of 14 bases. The CDR3 totals 15 residues. The CDR3 protein is CASSPKGRGGNTIYF. The CDR3 DNA sequence: TGTGCCAGCAGCCCCAAGGGGAGGGGTGGAAACACCATATATTTT.

The V call is TRBV18, the J call TRBJ2-3, with D unresolved. V dropped 4 bases and J dropped 3 bases, with 17 bases sitting between them. Germline V gives CDR1 KGHSH, CDR2 LQKENI. This CDR3 is built from 16 residues. CDR3 in amino acids: CASSRGTPVGTDTQYF. As DNA, the CDR3 is TGTGCCAGCTCACGCGGAACACCCGTCGGGACAGATACGCAGTATTTT.

This clone was seen a few times. This rearrangement joins TRBV2 to TRBJ1-1; D uncertain. This CDR3 comprises 11 residues. From germline, CDR1 is SNHLY and CDR2 FYNNEI. The V end was cut by 7 bases, the J end by 3 bases, with 6 bases between. The CDR3, as DNA: TGTGCCAGCATGGCAGACACTGAAGCTTTCTTT. Encoded protein: CASMADTEAFF.

The chain employs TRBV5-6 and TRBJ2-7; the D is unclear. CDR3 length equals 13 residues. CDR1 and CDR2 (germline): SGHDT, YYEEEE. V lost 4 bases and J lost 5, with 13 bases in between. In DNA form, the CDR3 reads TGTGCCAGCAGCCTGACTCGGTTAGACGAGCAGTACTTC. It yields the protein CASSLTRLDEQYF. The whole variable domain, remainder taken from reference TRBV5-6 and TRBJ2-7, is DAGVTQSPTHLIKTRGQQVTLRCSPKSGHDTVSWYQQALGQGPQFIFQYYEEEERQRGNFPDRFSGHQFPNYSSELNVNALLLGDSALYLCASSLTRLDEQYFGPGTRLTVT.

The chain is built from TRBV28 and TRBJ2-7; D possibly corresponds to TRBD1 (6 bases). Trimming took 4 bases from V and 7 from J, leaving 14 bases between them. This CDR3 is built from 13 residues. Germline V gene sequence: CDR1 MDHEN, CDR2 SYDVKM. Here the CDR3 reads CASSSTGSREQYV. The CDR3, as DNA: TGTGCCAGCAGTTCCACAGGGTCTCGGGAGCAGTACGTC.

The chain couples TRBV11-2 to TRBJ2-2; D remains unclear. Germline CDR1 and CDR2: SGHAT and FQNNGV. The V and J ends lost 1 base and 6 bases respectively, with 3 bases between them. CDR3 length: 12 residues. The chain's CDR3 is CASSLGAGELFF. The CDR3 coding sequence is TGTGCCAGCAGCTTAGGCGCCGGGGAGCTGTTTTTT.

The CDR3 reads CATSDFFGTVAFF. CDR3 bases: TGTGCCACCAGTGATTTTTTCGGGACAGTGGCTTTCTTT. The rearrangement joins TRBV24-1 to TRBJ1-1, with 7 bases matching TRBD1. The CDR3 is 13 amino acids. V lost 1 base, J lost 11 bases, and 6 bases stayed unmatched. Germline V lookup: CDR1 KGHDR, CDR2 SFDVKD.

CDR3 DNA sequence: TGTGCCAGCAGCACGGACAGGGGGGTTTCACCCCTCCACTTT. It yields the protein CASSTDRGVSPLHF. The chain combines TRBV28 with TRBJ1-6; TRBD1 matches 10 bases. Looked up from germline, CDR1 is MDHEN and CDR2 is SYDVKM. This CDR3 contains 14 residues. Trimming removed 6 bases from V and 9 bases from J; junction bases left unmatched: 5. Full variable domain (remainder filled in from reference TRBV28 and TRBJ1-6): DVKVTQSSRYLVKRTGEKVFLECVQDMDHENMFWYRQDPGLGLRLIYFSYDVKMKEKGDIPEGYSVSREKKERFSLILESASTNQTSMYLCASSTDRGVSPLHFGNGTRLTVT.

This clone came up a few times. The chain couples TRBV6-5 to TRBJ1-1; possibly TRBD1 for D (6 bases). The V and J ends lost 6 bases and 2 bases respectively, with 13 bases between them. Looked up from germline, CDR1 is MNHEY and CDR2 is SVGAGI. The CDR3 contains 14 residues. CDR3: CASRKTGQNTEAFF. In DNA, the CDR3 is TGTGCCAGCAGAAAGACAGGCCAAAACACTGAAGCTTTCTTT.

This chain links TRBV9 with TRBJ2-3, with TRBD2 matching 8 bases. The J segment lost 4 bases and the V segment lost 3 bases, leaving 1 base of the junction unmatched. CDR3 length: 13 amino acids. Germline V CDR1 and CDR2: SGDLS, YYNGEE. For the CDR3, the DNA is TGTGCCAGCAGCGCGGGGGGGGCAGATACGCAGTATTTT. This sequence encodes CASSAGGADTQYF.

A few counts support this clone. V is TRBV4-1 and J is TRBJ2-1, with TRBD2 as a possible D gene (6 bases). The V end was cut by 0 bases, the J end by 0 bases, with 9 bases between. Per the germline V gene, CDR1 is MGHRA and CDR2 is YSYEKL. The CDR3 loop spans 16 amino acids. This CDR3 reads CASSQDSSASYNEQFF. The CDR3 DNA is TGCGCCAGCAGCCAAGATTCTAGCGCCTCCTACAATGAGCAGTTCTTC.